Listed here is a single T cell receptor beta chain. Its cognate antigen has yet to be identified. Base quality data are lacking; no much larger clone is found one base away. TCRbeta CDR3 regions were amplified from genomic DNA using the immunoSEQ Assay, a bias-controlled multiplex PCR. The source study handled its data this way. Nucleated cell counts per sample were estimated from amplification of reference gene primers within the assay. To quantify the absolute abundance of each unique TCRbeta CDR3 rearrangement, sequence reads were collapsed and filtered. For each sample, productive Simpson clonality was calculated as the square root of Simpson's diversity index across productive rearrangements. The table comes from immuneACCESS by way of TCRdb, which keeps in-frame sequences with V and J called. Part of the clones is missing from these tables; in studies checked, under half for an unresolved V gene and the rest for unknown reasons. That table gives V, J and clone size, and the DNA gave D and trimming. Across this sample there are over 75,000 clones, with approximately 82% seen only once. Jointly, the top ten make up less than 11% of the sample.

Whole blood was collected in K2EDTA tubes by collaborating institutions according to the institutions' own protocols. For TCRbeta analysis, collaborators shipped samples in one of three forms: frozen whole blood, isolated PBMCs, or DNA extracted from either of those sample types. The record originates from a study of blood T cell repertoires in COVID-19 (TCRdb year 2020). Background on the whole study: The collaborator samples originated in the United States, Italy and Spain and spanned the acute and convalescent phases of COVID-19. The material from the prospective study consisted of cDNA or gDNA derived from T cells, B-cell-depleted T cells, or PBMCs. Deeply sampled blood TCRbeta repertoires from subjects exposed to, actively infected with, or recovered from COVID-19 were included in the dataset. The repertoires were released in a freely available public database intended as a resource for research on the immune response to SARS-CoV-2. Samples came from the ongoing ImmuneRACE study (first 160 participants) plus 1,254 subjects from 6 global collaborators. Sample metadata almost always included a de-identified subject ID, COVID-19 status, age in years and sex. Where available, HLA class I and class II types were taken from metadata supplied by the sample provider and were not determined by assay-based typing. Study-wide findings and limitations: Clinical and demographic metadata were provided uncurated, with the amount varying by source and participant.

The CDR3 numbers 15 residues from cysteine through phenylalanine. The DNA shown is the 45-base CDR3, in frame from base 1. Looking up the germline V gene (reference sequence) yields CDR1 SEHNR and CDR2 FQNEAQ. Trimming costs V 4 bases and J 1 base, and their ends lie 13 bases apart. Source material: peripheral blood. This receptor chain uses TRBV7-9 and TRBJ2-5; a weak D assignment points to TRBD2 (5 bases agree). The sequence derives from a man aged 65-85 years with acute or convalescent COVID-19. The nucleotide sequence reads TGTGCCAGCAGCTCCACTACGGGATCCCAAGAGACCCAGTACTTC. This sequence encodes CASSSTTGSQETQYF.